The 25 T cell receptor beta chains in this list originate from one sample, sequenced in a study of blood T cell repertoires in COVID-19. The table came from immunoSEQ multiplex PCR; TCRdb's copy has only in-frame clones and leaves some out. The data show about 170,000 clones, around four fifths seen once. Sequencing was carried out using peripheral blood. These receptors were collected from a woman older than 75 with COVID-19, enrolled during active disease.

The rearrangement joins TRBV5-1 to TRBJ1-1; D remains ambiguous. CDR1 is SGHRS, CDR2 YFSETQ, per germline. V gave up 4 bases and J gave up 0 bases, with 10 bases separating them. The CDR3 loop spans 14 amino acids. This chain's CDR3 is CASSPGLMNTEAFF. CDR3 sequence (DNA): TGCGCCAGCAGCCCGGGTTTAATGAACACTGAAGCTTTCTTT.

The chain recombines TRBV18 with TRBJ1-2; perhaps TRBD1 as D (6 bases). The V end lost 2 bases, the J end lost 1 base, and 11 bases lay between the germline ends. Germline V lookup: CDR1 KGHSH, CDR2 LQKENI. CDR3 length: 15 residues. In nucleotides, the CDR3 is TGTGCCAGCTCACCAGCCCAGGGGCGTAACTATGGCTACACCTTC. Its translation: CASSPAQGRNYGYTF.

This clone is a singleton in its sample. V usage is TRBV6-6 and J usage is TRBJ1-1; D ambiguous. The germline gives CDR1 MNHNY, CDR2 SVGAGI (reference sequence). Between the trimmed V and J ends, which lost 0 bases and 0 bases, there was a span of 11 bases. The CDR3 consists of 16 residues. This CDR3 reads CASSYSLGSMNTEAFF. In nucleotides, the CDR3 is TGTGCCAGCAGTTACTCGTTGGGCAGTATGAACACTGAAGCTTTCTTT.

V usage is TRBV28 and J usage is TRBJ2-2, with D tentatively TRBD2 (6 bases). In germline, CDR1 is MDHEN, CDR2 SYDVKM. The germline V and J ends were trimmed by 4 bases and 5 bases, with 14 bases remaining between them. The CDR3 has 15 residues. The DNA for the CDR3 is TGTGCCAGCAGTTACGGGGGAGTGGGGACCGGGGAGCTGTTTTTT. This sequence encodes CASSYGGVGTGELFF.

This rearrangement joins TRBV5-1 to TRBJ2-2, with a possible D match to TRBD1 (7 bases). Germline CDR1 and CDR2: SGHRS and YFSETQ. The ends were cut back, 0 bases at V and 4 bases at J, with 19 bases in the middle. The CDR3 is 18 residues long. The CDR3 DNA sequence: TGCGCCAGCAGCTTGGAACTGGTTTCGCAGGGGGGCACCGGGGAGCTGTTTTTT. Encoded protein: CASSLELVSQGGTGELFF.

The chain uses TRBV28 and TRBJ1-6; D remains unclear. The V end lost 7 bases, the J end lost 0 bases, and 19 bases lay between the germline ends. This CDR3 has 18 amino acids. Germline V gene sequence: CDR1 MDHEN, CDR2 SYDVKM. The CDR3 sequence: CASTQVLHAHSYNSPLHF. The CDR3 DNA reads TGTGCCAGCACACAAGTTTTGCATGCTCACTCCTATAATTCACCCCTCCACTTT. Combining the CDR3 with reference TRBV28 and TRBJ1-6 gives the whole variable domain DVKVTQSSRYLVKRTGEKVFLECVQDMDHENMFWYRQDPGLGLRLIYFSYDVKMKEKGDIPEGYSVSREKKERFSLILESASTNQTSMYLCASTQVLHAHSYNSPLHFGNGTRLTVT.

This sequence joins TRBV3-1 (or the pseudogene TRBV3-2) and TRBJ1-4; 9 bases are a match to TRBD1. Germline CDR1 and CDR2: LGHDT and YNNKEL (reference sequence). The CDR3 is made up of 15 amino acids. V dropped 1 base and J dropped 5; count of bases not matched to a gene: 2. The DNA of the CDR3 is TGTGCCAGCAGCCAAGGGACAGGGGCGAATGAAAAACTGTTTTTT. It yields the protein CASSQGTGANEKLFF.

This clone was picked up one time. The rearrangement joins TRBV28 to TRBJ2-1, with 7 bases fitting TRBD2. In germline, CDR1 is MDHEN, CDR2 SYDVKM. The trim removed 3 bases at V and 1 base at J, leaving 18 bases unmatched. This CDR3 comprises 20 residues. In DNA form, the CDR3 reads TGTGCCAGCAGTTTGCCCTCTGGTTGGGGGAGGGCCTTGTCCTACAATGAGCAGTTCTTC. Translating it yields CASSLPSGWGRALSYNEQFF.

V is TRBV28 and J is TRBJ2-4; 12 bases are shared with TRBD2. J was trimmed by 0 bases and V by 6 bases; bases with no gene match: 0. There are 15 residues in the CDR3. The germline gives CDR1 MDHEN, CDR2 SYDVKM. CDR3 residues: CASRTSGGAKNIQYF. The CDR3 DNA reads as TGTGCCAGCAGGACTAGCGGGGGAGCCAAAAACATTCAGTACTTC. The whole variable domain, filled in from reference TRBV28 and TRBJ2-4, reads DVKVTQSSRYLVKRTGEKVFLECVQDMDHENMFWYRQDPGLGLRLIYFSYDVKMKEKGDIPEGYSVSREKKERFSLILESASTNQTSMYLCASRTSGGAKNIQYFGAGTRLSVL.

This clone came up once. J is TRBJ1-6 and V is TRBV3-1 (or the pseudogene TRBV3-2), with 9 bases identical to TRBD1. V was pared by 5 bases and J by 9 bases, with 11 bases of the junction left unmatched. The CDR3 extends over 16 amino acids. Germline V lookup: CDR1 LGHDT, CDR2 YNNKEL (reference sequence). The CDR3 region is CASSEPGTGKSSPLHF. CDR3 in DNA: TGTGCCAGCAGCGAGCCTGGGACAGGGAAGAGTTCACCCCTCCACTTT.

The V call is TRBV7-6, the J call TRBJ2-1; tentative D call: TRBD2 (6 bases). In germline, CDR1 is SGHVS, CDR2 FNYEAQ. The ends were cut back, 5 bases at V and 5 bases at J, with 13 bases in the middle. The CDR3 spans 14 residues. CDR3 amino acids: CASSPRLVNNEQFF. The CDR3 region has the DNA TGTGCCAGCAGCCCCCGACTAGTCAACAATGAGCAGTTCTTC.

This CDR3 reads CASSLVTSKTQYF. In DNA form, the CDR3 reads TGTGCCAGCAGCTTAGTCACTTCCAAGACCCAGTACTTC. The chain couples TRBV7-9 to TRBJ2-5; D is ambiguous. CDR3 length: 13 amino acids. Germline CDR1 reads SEHNR; CDR2 reads FQNEAQ (reference sequence). The germline V and J ends were trimmed by 1 base and 6 bases, with 9 bases remaining between them.

V is TRBV19 and J is TRBJ1-1; 8 bases align to TRBD1. From germline, CDR1 is LNHDA and CDR2 SQIVND (reference sequence). The J segment lost 4 bases and the V segment lost 3 bases, leaving 7 bases of the junction unmatched. This CDR3 has 15 amino acids. For the CDR3, the DNA is TGTGCCAGTAGTATGGGGTCACAGGGGGTCACTGAAGCTTTCTTT. It codes for CASSMGSQGVTEAFF.

This clone was seen only once. The V and J genes are TRBV21-1 and TRBJ1-5. TRBV21-1 represents a pseudogene. This CDR3 spans 17 amino acids. CDR3: CASSKAERGYSNQPQHF. The CDR3 DNA reads as TGTGCCAGCAGCAAAGCAGAGCGGGGTTATAGCAATCAGCCCCAGCATTTT.

V usage is TRBV2 and J usage is TRBJ1-1; D is possibly TRBD1 (5 bases). The length of the CDR3 is 12 residues. The V gene's germline CDR1 is SNHLY and CDR2 FYNNEI. The V and J ends lost 6 bases and 7 bases respectively, with 12 bases between them. DNA for the CDR3: TGTGCCAGCAGGCGGGACGGCCGTGAAGCTTTCTTT. This sequence encodes CASRRDGREAFF.

This clone has just one count. V is TRBV7-9 and J is TRBJ1-6, with D possibly TRBD1 on 5 matching bases. Trimming removed 1 base from V and 10 bases from J, with 8 bases in between. Per the germline V gene, CDR1 is SEHNR and CDR2 is FQNEAQ (reference sequence). This CDR3 comprises 13 residues. CDR3 in amino acids: CASSLGGGSPLHF. The CDR3 DNA reads as TGTGCCAGCAGCTTAGGCGGGGGGTCACCCCTCCACTTT.

The rearrangement joins TRBV5-6 to TRBJ2-4; 7 nucleotides align to TRBD1. This CDR3 is 14 amino acids long. Trimming cost V 2 bases and J 2 bases; bases outside gene matches: 1. Germline-derived CDR1 and CDR2 are SGHDT and YYEEEE. The CDR3 bases are TGTGCCAGCAGCTTACAGGGGACCAAAAACATTCAGTACTTC. Protein product: CASSLQGTKNIQYF.

The chain recombines TRBV11-3 with TRBJ2-7; 8 bases match TRBD2. Germline-derived CDR1 and CDR2 are SGHNT and YENEEA. The CDR3 consists of 14 residues. V shed 1 base and J 1 base; nucleotides not matched to a gene: 0. The DNA for the CDR3 is TGTGCCAGCAGCTTAGCTAGCGGGTCCTACGAGCAGTACTTC. It codes for CASSLASGSYEQYF.

The chain combines TRBV6-5 with TRBJ2-1; TRBD2 aligns across 15 bases. V gave up 8 bases and J gave up 15 bases; unmatched junction bases: 8. This CDR3 is 13 amino acids long. Germline values: CDR1 MNHEY, CDR2 SVGAGI. CDR3 residues: CASQRTSGRDGFF. The DNA for the CDR3 is TGTGCCAGCCAAAGGACTAGCGGGAGGGACGGGTTCTTC.

CDR3 protein: CATHRDEQYF. CDR3 nucleotides: TGTGCCACCCACAGGGACGAGCAGTACTTC. The V call is TRBV6-5, the J call TRBJ2-7; D possibly corresponds to TRBD1 (6 bases). The CDR3 has 10 amino acids. V lost 10 bases, J lost 5 bases, and 9 bases lay in between. CDR1 and CDR2 from the germline V gene are MNHEY and SVGAGI.

V usage is TRBV6-5 and J usage is TRBJ2-2; D is unresolved. The CDR3 extends over 14 amino acids. The V end was cut by 8 bases, the J end by 4 bases, with 14 bases between. Germline V gives CDR1 MNHEY, CDR2 SVGAGI. Here the CDR3 reads CASGPSLVTGELFF. In DNA, the CDR3 is TGTGCCAGCGGCCCCTCTTTGGTCACCGGGGAGCTGTTTTTT.

This rearrangement joins TRBV5-1 to TRBJ2-3; possible D gene TRBD2, 6 bases. The CDR3 is 14 amino acids. V was trimmed by 5 bases and J by 5 bases, leaving 15 bases between them. Germline V gives CDR1 SGHRS, CDR2 YFSETQ. The CDR3 loop is CASRTRWARDTQYF. The CDR3 DNA reads TGCGCCAGCAGGACTAGGTGGGCAAGAGATACGCAGTATTTT.

This clone appeared a single time. The chain carries TRBV11-1 and TRBJ2-1, with a tentative D call TRBD1 (6 bases). V lost 1 base to trimming and J lost 15 bases, with 13 bases between them. The CDR3 spans 12 residues. Germline CDR1 and CDR2: SGHAT and FQDESV (reference sequence). CDR3 nucleotides: TGTGCCAGCAGCTTAGGGGGGCGCGATCCGTTCTTC. Translating gives CASSLGGRDPFF.

The rearrangement uses TRBV6-5 and TRBJ2-1; 8 nucleotides agree with TRBD1. J was trimmed by 7 bases and V by 2 bases; bases with no gene match: 7. The CDR3 loop spans 15 amino acids. Germline values: CDR1 MNHEY, CDR2 SVGAGI. CDR3 sequence (DNA): TGTGCCAGCAGTTACGTCCGGACAGGGTCGAATGAGCAGTTCTTC. Its translation: CASSYVRTGSNEQFF.

The gene calls are TRBV29-1 and TRBJ1-4; 9 bases match TRBD1. Germline V gene data show CDR1 as SQVTM and CDR2 as ANQGSEA. Trimming removed 6 bases from V and 7 bases from J; junction bases left unmatched: 6. The CDR3 extends over 13 amino acids. The CDR3 DNA is TGCAGCGTCACGGACAGGGGAAGTGAAAAACTGTTTTTT. Translation gives CSVTDRGSEKLFF. The entire variable domain, with the rest obtained from reference TRBV29-1 and TRBJ1-4, is as follows: SAVISQKPSRDICQRGTSLTIQCQVDSQVTMMFWYRQQPGQSLTLIATANQGSEATYESGFVIDKFPISRPNLTFSTLTVSNMSPEDSSIYLCSVTDRGSEKLFFGSGTQLSVL.